The 30 T cell receptor beta chains below were found in one sample sequenced in a study of metastatic and nonmetastatic thyroid tumors. Each patient came to thyroid surgery without any prior treatment (of any kind). TCRdb re-called the PCR reads with MiXCR. The profile shows 27,000 or so clones, over 15% of them singletons. The specimen sequenced was blood. The receptor set was obtained from a male donor with papillary thyroid cancer or a benign thyroid nodule (not recorded which). Some clones in this sample may be carry-over from other donors' samples.

A word on this clone: Germline is not matched at one junction end, which may reflect a read error. V usage is TRBV28 and J usage is TRBJ1-5; a possible D gene is TRBD1 (5 bases). Germline CDR1 MDHEN, CDR2 SYDVKM. CDR3 length equals 15 residues. CDR3 bases: TGTGCCAGCAGTTTAGCGGACATGCTCAATCAGCCTCAGCATTTT. Encoded protein: CASSLADMLNQPQHF.

The V and J genes are TRBV12-3 or TRBV12-4 and TRBJ2-7, with 8 bases fitting TRBD1. The ends lost 5 bases at V and 1 base at J; junction bases unmatched: 7. The CDR3 runs 15 residues. This chain's CDR3 is CASSPTGARSYEQYV. The CDR3 region has the DNA TGTGCCAGCAGTCCGACAGGGGCCCGTTCCTACGAGCAGTACGTC.

By frequency in the sample, this clone is medium-sized. The J gene is TRBJ1-6, the V gene TRBV20-1; 8 positions match TRBD1. CDR3 length equals 17 residues. CDR1 is DFQATT and CDR2 is SNEGSKA in the germline V gene (reference sequence). Trimming removed 0 bases from V and 2 bases from J; junction bases left unmatched: 6. The CDR3, as DNA: TGCAGTGCTAGAGATTGGGCAGGGGGCGCCTATAATTCACCCCTCCACTTT. It translates to CSARDWAGGAYNSPLHF.

This clone was recorded many times. The gene calls are TRBV10-3 and TRBJ1-3, with D tentatively TRBD1 (5 bases). CDR1 is ENHRY, CDR2 SYGVKD, per germline. This CDR3 is 15 amino acids long. V lost 6 bases to trimming and J lost 0 bases, with 12 bases between them. CDR3 loop: CAIRPDRDSGNTIYF. The CDR3 DNA reads TGTGCCATCAGACCAGACAGAGACTCTGGAAACACCATATATTTT.

The rearrangement joins TRBV30 to TRBJ1-6; no definite D call. Germline V lookup: CDR1 GTSNPN, CDR2 SVGIG (reference sequence). The CDR3 is 13 residues long. The ends were cut back, 1 base at V and 8 bases at J, with 9 bases in the middle. In nucleotides, the CDR3 is TGTGCCTGGAGTGAACAACTTGATTCACCCCTCCACTTT. This codes for CAWSEQLDSPLHF.

The sample holds a few counts of this clone. This chain uses TRBV27 with TRBJ2-3; 8 bases agree with TRBD1. The CDR3 runs to 15 residues. Germline assignment: CDR1 MNHEY and CDR2 SMNVEV (reference sequence). V trimming: 7 bases; J trimming: 8 bases; junction bases outside the gene matches: 14. CDR3 coding DNA: TGTGCCAGCATCTTGTATGCAGGGGGCCGAGGTACGCAGTATTTT. Amino acids: CASILYAGGRGTQYF.

This clone has ten or more counts. The rearrangement links TRBV4-2 to TRBJ1-1; 8 positions agree with TRBD1. This CDR3 is built from 14 residues. The J segment lost 4 bases and the V segment lost 4 bases, leaving 5 bases of the junction unmatched. Germline lookup yields CDR1 LGHNA and CDR2 YNFKEQ. This CDR3 reads CASSPGQGGTEAFF. CDR3 sequence (DNA): TGTGCCAGCAGCCCTGGACAGGGTGGCACTGAAGCTTTCTTT.

The count of this clone is one. The chain is built from TRBV18 and TRBJ1-2; 9 bases align to TRBD1. Germline-derived CDR1 and CDR2 are KGHSH and LQKENI. The CDR3 runs 16 residues. Germline trimming cut 1 base from V and 4 bases from J; bases unmatched to any gene: 7. The DNA for the CDR3 is TGTGCCAGCTCACCACTCGACGAGACAGGGGGCTATGGCTACACCTTC. It yields the protein CASSPLDETGGYGYTF.

This clone was counted ten times or more. The chain uses TRBV10-3 and TRBJ2-7; the match to TRBD1 covers 8 bases. The CDR3 extends over 15 amino acids. From germline, CDR1 is ENHRY and CDR2 SYGVKD. Trimming took 10 bases from V and 4 from J; bases not matched to a gene: 15. In nucleotides, the CDR3 is TGTGCCACCTGGCCGCCCGACAGGGGAGTATACGAGCAGTACTTC. This encodes CATWPPDRGVYEQYF.

This clone was found a few times. It is likely a read error, because the conserved phenylalanine at the end of the CDR3 is missing. V gene TRBV27 combines with J gene TRBJ2-7, with D hard to call. The CDR3 consists of 15 residues. The V gene's germline CDR1 is MNHEY and CDR2 SMNVEV (reference sequence). The CDR3, as DNA: TGTGCCGGCAGTTTGACCCTTACATTCTCATACGAGCAGTACTCC. This sequence encodes CAGSLTLTFSYEQYS.

There are a few counts of this clone. The chain couples TRBV4-2 to TRBJ2-6, with 7 nucleotides matching TRBD2. V shed 4 bases, J shed 0 bases, and the junction held 3 bases outside the gene matches. From germline, CDR1 is LGHNA and CDR2 YNFKEQ. CDR3 length: 16 amino acids. In DNA, the CDR3 is TGTGCCAGCAGCCCGACTAGCAGCTCTGGGGCCAACGTCCTGACTTTC. Its translation: CASSPTSSSGANVLTF.

Ten or more counts support this clone. Since a much larger clone is just one base distant, this may be a read error. This CDR3 is also generated by other DNA sequences in the sample. The chain is built from TRBV4-1 and TRBJ2-1; the D gene could be TRBD1 or TRBD2 (5 bases each). The CDR3 extends over 15 amino acids. CDR1 and CDR2 from the germline V gene are MGHRA and YSYEKL. The CDR3: CASSQVTRGYNEQFF. CDR3 DNA: TGCGCCAGCAGTCAAGTTACTAGGGGATACAATGAGCAGTTCTTC.

This clone has ten or more counts. The chain has TRBV6-5 and TRBJ1-2; D is ambiguous. CDR1 and CDR2 from the germline V gene are MNHEY and SVGAGI. The CDR3 is 12 residues long. Deletions cut 0 bases from V and 4 bases from J, with 3 bases between. DNA for the CDR3: TGTGCCAGCAGTTACTCTGGCTATGGCTACACCTTC. Its protein is CASSYSGYGYTF.

This clone appeared many times. The genes are TRBV7-3 and TRBJ2-1; 11 positions match TRBD2. V shed 4 bases and J 4 bases; nucleotides not matched to a gene: 9. This CDR3 spans 17 amino acids. The germline V gene has CDR1 SGHTA and CDR2 FQGTGA. DNA for the CDR3: TGTGCCAGCAGCTCGACTAGCGGGACGCCTCCTTACAATGAGCAGTTCTTC. This gives the protein CASSSTSGTPPYNEQFF.

This clone showed up many times. J is TRBJ2-1 and V is TRBV6-1, with 7 bases matching TRBD2. The CDR3 runs to 15 residues. V lost 6 bases and J lost 4; bases outside the gene matches: 9. Germline V lookup: CDR1 MNHNS, CDR2 SASEGT. The CDR3: CASRSGGGSYNEQFF. DNA of the CDR3: TGTGCCAGCAGAAGTGGTGGCGGGAGTTACAATGAGCAGTTCTTC.

This clone was seen repeatedly, ten times or more. The rearrangement links TRBV11-2 to TRBJ2-7; 7 bases fit TRBD1. Germline CDR1 and CDR2: SGHAT and FQNNGV. V was pared by 4 bases and J by 7 bases, with 10 bases of the junction left unmatched. The CDR3 contains 14 residues. The CDR3 spells CASSSPTGFKEQYF. Here the CDR3 DNA reads TGTGCCAGCAGCTCCCCGACAGGGTTTAAGGAGCAGTACTTC.

This clone was detected ten times or more. The chain is built from TRBV11-1 and TRBJ1-1, with D maybe TRBD1 (6 bases). The CDR3 covers 19 residues. V lost 1 base and J 0 bases, leaving 21 bases between the germline ends. CDR1 is SGHAT, CDR2 FQDESV, per germline (reference sequence). DNA for the CDR3: TGTGCCAGCAGCTTAGGCGCCTACACAGGGTTAGGGATGAACACTGAAGCTTTCTTT. This encodes CASSLGAYTGLGMNTEAFF.

This clone was counted many times. J is TRBJ2-7 and V is TRBV4-2; 8 nucleotides align to TRBD2. V gave up 1 base and J gave up 0 bases; unmatched junction bases: 11. The CDR3 loop spans 18 amino acids. The germline V gene encodes CDR1 LGHNA and CDR2 YNFKEQ. The CDR3 DNA sequence: TGTGCCAGCAGCCAAGGCCCCATGTTCGCGGGAGGCTCCTACGAGCAGTACTTC. Its translation is CASSQGPMFAGGSYEQYF.

This clone turned up a few times. The V and J genes are TRBV20-1 and TRBJ2-1; 12 positions agree with TRBD2. Germline V CDR1 and CDR2: DFQATT, SNEGSKA (reference sequence). The CDR3 totals 15 residues. The V and J ends lost 6 bases and 7 bases, in that order; junction bases with no gene match: 10. DNA for the CDR3: TGCAGTGCGCGAGGGGGCACTAGCGGGAGGAATGAGCAGTTCTTC. Its protein product is CSARGGTSGRNEQFF.

The table lists this clone with many counts. The V call is TRBV7-3, the J call TRBJ2-2; TRBD1 or TRBD2 may be the D gene (6 bases each). Trimming left V 2 bases short and J 2 bases short, with 15 bases between. The CDR3 is 17 residues long. Looked up from germline, CDR1 is SGHTA and CDR2 is FQGTGA. In DNA form, the CDR3 reads TGTGCCAGCAGCTTAGAATCGGGGGCGGGAAACACCGGGGAGCTGTTTTTT. Amino acids: CASSLESGAGNTGELFF.

This clone was picked up a small number of times. This chain joins TRBV19 and TRBJ2-2; unclear D gene. Germline assignment: CDR1 LNHDA and CDR2 SQIVND (reference sequence). This CDR3 has 11 amino acids. Trimming stripped 4 bases from V and 6 bases from J, with 3 bases between. The CDR3 DNA follows: TGTGCCAGTAGTAAACCCGGGGAGCTGTTTTTT. It is translated as CASSKPGELFF.

Many counts were recorded for this clone. The chain links TRBV4-1 to TRBJ2-1; TRBD2 agrees at 8 bases. Germline V lookup: CDR1 MGHRA, CDR2 YSYEKL. Losses at the gene ends were 1 base for V and 9 bases for J; bases not matched to a gene: 11. CDR3 size: 16 residues. The CDR3 DNA reads as TGCGCCAGCAGCCAAGTGGAGGCGGGAGGCTGGTTTGAGCAGTTCTTC. Translating gives CASSQVEAGGWFEQFF.

This clone was seen ten or more times. A much more abundant neighbour one base away suggests this may be a read error. The chain carries TRBV5-1 and TRBJ2-7; possibly TRBD2 for D (5 bases). V dropped 4 bases and J dropped 9 bases, with 17 bases sitting between them. This CDR3 has 13 amino acids. Germline V gives CDR1 SGHRS, CDR2 YFSETQ. The CDR3 here is CASSKQEGDGQYF. In DNA, the CDR3 is TGCGCCAGCAGCAAACAAGAGGGCGACGGGCAGTACTTC.

This clone appeared many times. The rearrangement links TRBV24-1 to TRBJ2-2; D is perhaps TRBD2 (5 bases). V was cut by 7 bases and J by 5 bases, with 7 bases left in between. This CDR3 region has 12 residues. Germline lookup yields CDR1 KGHDR and CDR2 SFDVKD. The CDR3 spells CATRLGTGELFF. The CDR3 DNA sequence: TGTGCCACCAGACTAGGGACCGGGGAGCTGTTTTTT.

This clone occurred many times. The chain carries TRBV6-1 and TRBJ1-1; 9 bases map to TRBD1. V was clipped by 4 bases and J by 7 bases; unmatched bases: 10. This CDR3 has 15 amino acids. Per germline, CDR1 MNHNS and CDR2 SASEGT. In DNA, the CDR3 is TGTGCCAGCAGTGTTAGACAGGGGGTAGGAATTGAAGCTTTCTTT. It specifies CASSVRQGVGIEAFF.

This chain joins TRBV20-1 and TRBJ2-5, with D possibly TRBD2 on 5 matching bases. The germline gives CDR1 DFQATT, CDR2 SNEGSKA (reference sequence). The CDR3 length is 15 residues. The V end lost 1 base, the J end lost 0 bases, and 12 bases lay between the germline ends. CDR3 amino acids: CSARAWTDYQETQYF. The DNA for the CDR3 is TGCAGTGCTAGAGCTTGGACTGATTACCAAGAGACCCAGTACTTC.

The J gene is TRBJ2-7, the V gene TRBV20-1, with D perhaps TRBD1 or TRBD2 (7 bases each). This CDR3 is built from 13 residues. Germline V gives CDR1 DFQATT, CDR2 SNEGSKA (reference sequence). Trimming took off 5 bases at V and 6 bases at J, with 17 bases between the two ends. Written as DNA, the CDR3 is TGCAGTGCTCAGGGGGGGGAATATGGCGAGCAGTACTTC. It is translated as CSAQGGEYGEQYF.

By its share, this clone is medium-sized (0.01 to 0.1%). The chain uses TRBV28 and TRBJ2-7, with D perhaps matching TRBD2 (6 bases). The V and J ends lost 4 bases and 0 bases respectively, with 13 bases between them. The CDR3 spans 15 residues. Germline V lookup: CDR1 MDHEN, CDR2 SYDVKM. The CDR3 reads CASSWGLLSSYEQYF. CDR3 nucleotide sequence: TGTGCCAGCAGTTGGGGACTCCTGAGCTCCTACGAGCAGTACTTC.

This clone was seen ten or more times. A clone one base away is much larger, so this may be a read error. This CDR3 is also generated by other DNA sequences in the sample. The rearrangement joins TRBV27 to TRBJ2-5; TRBD2 matches 8 bases. Per the germline V gene, CDR1 is MNHEY and CDR2 is SMNVEV (reference sequence). The CDR3 is made up of 14 amino acids. The junction had 4 bases not matched to a gene; V was cut back by 2 bases and J by 5 bases. DNA for the CDR3: TGTGCCAGCAGTTTAGGTTCGGGGGGGGAGACCCAGTACTTC. Its translation: CASSLGSGGETQYF.

In its sample, this clone is medium-sized. The rearrangement uses TRBV28 and TRBJ2-7, with 7 bases that match TRBD2. Germline trimming cut 7 bases from V and 0 bases from J; bases unmatched to any gene: 6. The CDR3 has 14 residues. Germline V gene lookup returns CDR1 MDHEN and CDR2 SYDVKM. The CDR3 sequence: CASTMAGASYEQYF. DNA for the CDR3: TGTGCCAGCACGATGGCGGGAGCCTCCTACGAGCAGTACTTC.